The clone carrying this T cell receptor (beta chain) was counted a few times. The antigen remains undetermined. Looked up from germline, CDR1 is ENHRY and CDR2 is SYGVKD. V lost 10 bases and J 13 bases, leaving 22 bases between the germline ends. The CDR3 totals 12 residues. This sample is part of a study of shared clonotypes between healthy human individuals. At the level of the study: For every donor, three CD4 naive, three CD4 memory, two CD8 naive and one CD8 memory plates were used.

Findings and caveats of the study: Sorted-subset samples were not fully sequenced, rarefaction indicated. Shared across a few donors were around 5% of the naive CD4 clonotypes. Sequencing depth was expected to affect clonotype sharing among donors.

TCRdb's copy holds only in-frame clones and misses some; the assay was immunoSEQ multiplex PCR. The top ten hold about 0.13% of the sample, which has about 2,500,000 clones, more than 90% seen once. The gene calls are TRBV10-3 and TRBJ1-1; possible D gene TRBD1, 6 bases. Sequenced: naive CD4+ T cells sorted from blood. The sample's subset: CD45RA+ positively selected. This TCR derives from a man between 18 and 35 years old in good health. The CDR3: CATRSGTRNIFF. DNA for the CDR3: TGTGCCACCAGATCCGGGACACGGAACATTTTCTTT.